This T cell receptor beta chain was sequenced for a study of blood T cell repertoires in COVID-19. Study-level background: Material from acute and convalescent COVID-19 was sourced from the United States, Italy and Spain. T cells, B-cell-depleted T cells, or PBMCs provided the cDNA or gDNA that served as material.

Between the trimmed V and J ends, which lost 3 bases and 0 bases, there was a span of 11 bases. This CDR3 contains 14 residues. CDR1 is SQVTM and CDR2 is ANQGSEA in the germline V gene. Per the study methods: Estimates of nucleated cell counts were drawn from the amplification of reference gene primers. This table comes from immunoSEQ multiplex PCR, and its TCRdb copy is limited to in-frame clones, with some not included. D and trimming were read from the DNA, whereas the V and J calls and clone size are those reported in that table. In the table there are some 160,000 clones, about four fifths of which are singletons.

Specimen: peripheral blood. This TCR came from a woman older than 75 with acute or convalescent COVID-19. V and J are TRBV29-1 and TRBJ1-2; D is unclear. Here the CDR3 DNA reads TGCAGCGTTGAGCGACGGGAGACTAACTATGGCTACACCTTC. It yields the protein CSVERRETNYGYTF. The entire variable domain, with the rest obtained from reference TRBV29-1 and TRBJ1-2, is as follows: SAVISQKPSRDICQRGTSLTIQCQVDSQVTMMFWYRQQPGQSLTLIATANQGSEATYESGFVIDKFPISRPNLTFSTLTVSNMSPEDSSIYLCSVERRETNYGYTFGSGTRLTVV.